This TCR beta chain is from a study of blood T cell repertoires in COVID-19. CDR1 is SGHNT and CDR2 is YYREEE in the germline V gene (reference sequence). The V and J ends lost 2 bases and 0 bases respectively, with 15 bases between them. The CDR3 totals 17 residues. Original methodology: Estimates of nucleated cell counts were drawn from the amplification of reference gene primers. Produced via immunoSEQ multiplex PCR; TCRdb's table is partial and in-frame only. V, J and clone size derive from that table, while D and trimming were established from the DNA sequence. This sample has roughly 500,000 clones; approximately 89% occur once, and the top ten carry around 0.95%. Followed over time, Seattle patients had been enrolled while infection was active. This clone appeared a single time.

The receptor was isolated from a man between 18 and 29 years old with COVID-19, enrolled during active disease. This sequence joins TRBV5-4 and TRBJ2-1; D remains ambiguous. Sequenced: peripheral blood. In DNA form, the CDR3 reads TGTGCCAGCAGCTTAATGGTGGTTCAGAACTCCTACAATGAGCAGTTCTTC. It translates to CASSLMVVQNSYNEQFF.